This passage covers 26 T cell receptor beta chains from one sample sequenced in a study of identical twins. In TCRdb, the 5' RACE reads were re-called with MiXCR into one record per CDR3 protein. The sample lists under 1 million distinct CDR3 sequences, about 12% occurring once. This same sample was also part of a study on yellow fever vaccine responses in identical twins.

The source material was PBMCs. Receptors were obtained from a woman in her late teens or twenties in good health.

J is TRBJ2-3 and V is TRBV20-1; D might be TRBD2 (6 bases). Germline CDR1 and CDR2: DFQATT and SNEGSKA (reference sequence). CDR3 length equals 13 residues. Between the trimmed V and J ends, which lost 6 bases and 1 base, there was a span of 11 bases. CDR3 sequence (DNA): TGCAGTGCCCCCACTAGCCGCACAGATACGCAGTATTTT. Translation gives CSAPTSRTDTQYF.

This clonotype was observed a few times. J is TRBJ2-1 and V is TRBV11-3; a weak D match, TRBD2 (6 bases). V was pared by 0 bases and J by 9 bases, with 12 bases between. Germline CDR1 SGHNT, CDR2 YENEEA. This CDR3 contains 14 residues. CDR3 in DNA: TGTGCCAGCAGCTTAGAAATCGGGAGCAGTGAGCAGTTCTTC. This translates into CASSLEIGSSEQFF.

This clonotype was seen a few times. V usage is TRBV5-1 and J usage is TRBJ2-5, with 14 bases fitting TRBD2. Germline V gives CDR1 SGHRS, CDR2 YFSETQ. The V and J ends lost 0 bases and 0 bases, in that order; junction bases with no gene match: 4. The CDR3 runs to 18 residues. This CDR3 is CASSLETSGGANQETQYF. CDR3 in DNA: TGCGCCAGCAGCTTGGAGACTAGCGGGGGGGCGAACCAAGAGACCCAGTACTTC.

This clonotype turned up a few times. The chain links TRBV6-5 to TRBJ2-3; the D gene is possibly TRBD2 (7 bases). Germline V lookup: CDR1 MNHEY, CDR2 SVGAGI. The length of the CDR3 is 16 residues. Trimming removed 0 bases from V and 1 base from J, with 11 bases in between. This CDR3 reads CASSYSPGGRTDTQYF. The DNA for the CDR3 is TGTGCCAGCAGTTACTCCCCCGGGGGGCGCACAGATACGCAGTATTTT.

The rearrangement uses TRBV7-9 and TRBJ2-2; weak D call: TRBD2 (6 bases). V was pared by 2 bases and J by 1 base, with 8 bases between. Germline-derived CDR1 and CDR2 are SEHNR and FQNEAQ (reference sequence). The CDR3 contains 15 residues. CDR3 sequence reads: CASSLLAENTGELFF. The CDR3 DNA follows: TGTGCCAGCAGCTTATTAGCGGAGAACACCGGGGAGCTGTTTTTT.

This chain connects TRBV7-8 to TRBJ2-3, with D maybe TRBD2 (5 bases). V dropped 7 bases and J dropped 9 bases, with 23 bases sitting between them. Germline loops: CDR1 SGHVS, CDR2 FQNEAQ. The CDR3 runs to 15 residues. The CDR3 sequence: CASILGSGVGTTQYF. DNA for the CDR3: TGTGCCAGCATCCTGGGGAGTGGGGTGGGCACCACGCAGTATTTT.

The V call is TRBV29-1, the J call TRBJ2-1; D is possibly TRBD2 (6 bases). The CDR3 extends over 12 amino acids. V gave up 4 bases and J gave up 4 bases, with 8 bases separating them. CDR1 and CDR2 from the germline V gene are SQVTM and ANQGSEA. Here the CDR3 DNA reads TGCAGCGTTGCTCGGGAGTACAATGAGCAGTTCTTC. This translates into CSVAREYNEQFF.

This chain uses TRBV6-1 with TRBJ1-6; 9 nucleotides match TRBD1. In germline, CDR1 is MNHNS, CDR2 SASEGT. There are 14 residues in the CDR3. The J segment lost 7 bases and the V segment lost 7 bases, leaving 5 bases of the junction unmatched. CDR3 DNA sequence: TGTGCCAGCAATAGACAGGGGGAAAATTCACCCCTCCACTTT. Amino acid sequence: CASNRQGENSPLHF.

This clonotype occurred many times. CDR3 sequence (DNA): TGCAGTGCTAGAGATCTCATTGGGACAGGGGGAGGACAGCCCCAGCATTTT. Protein: CSARDLIGTGGGQPQHF. V and J are TRBV20-1 and TRBJ1-5; 11 bases match TRBD1. Losses at the gene ends were 0 bases for V and 7 bases for J; bases not matched to a gene: 11. There are 17 residues in the CDR3. Per germline, CDR1 DFQATT and CDR2 SNEGSKA (reference sequence).

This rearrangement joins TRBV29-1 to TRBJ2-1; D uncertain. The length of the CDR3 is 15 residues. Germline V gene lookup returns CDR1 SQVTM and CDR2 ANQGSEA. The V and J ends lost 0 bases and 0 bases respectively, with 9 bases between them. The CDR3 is CSVEDPRSSYNEQFF. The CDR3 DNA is TGCAGCGTTGAAGATCCGCGAAGCTCCTACAATGAGCAGTTCTTC.

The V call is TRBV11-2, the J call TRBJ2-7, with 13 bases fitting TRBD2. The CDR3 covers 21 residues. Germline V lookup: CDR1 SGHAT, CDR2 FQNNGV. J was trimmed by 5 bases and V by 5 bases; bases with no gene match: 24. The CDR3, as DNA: TGTGCCAGCAGCATACTCCCACCGGGACTAGCGGGAAAGATCGTTGATCACGAGCAGTACTTC. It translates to CASSILPPGLAGKIVDHEQYF.

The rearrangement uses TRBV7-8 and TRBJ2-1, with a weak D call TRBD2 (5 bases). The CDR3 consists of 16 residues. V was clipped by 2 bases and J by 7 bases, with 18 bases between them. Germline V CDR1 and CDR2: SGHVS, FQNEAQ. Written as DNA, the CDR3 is TGTGCCAGCAGCTTATTAGTATTGGTAGCGATGAATGAGCAGTTCTTC. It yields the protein CASSLLVLVAMNEQFF.

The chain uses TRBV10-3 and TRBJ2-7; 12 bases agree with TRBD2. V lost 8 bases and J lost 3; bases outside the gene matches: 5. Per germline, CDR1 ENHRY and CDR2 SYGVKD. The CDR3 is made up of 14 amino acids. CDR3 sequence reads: CAIARTSGDYEQYF. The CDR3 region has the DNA TGTGCCATCGCCAGGACTAGCGGGGACTACGAGCAGTACTTC.

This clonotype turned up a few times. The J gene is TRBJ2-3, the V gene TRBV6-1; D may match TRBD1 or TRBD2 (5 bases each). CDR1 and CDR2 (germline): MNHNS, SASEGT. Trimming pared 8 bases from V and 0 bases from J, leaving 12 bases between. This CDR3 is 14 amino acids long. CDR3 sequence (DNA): TGTGCCAGCTTTGGCCGGGACAGCACAGATACGCAGTATTTT. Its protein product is CASFGRDSTDTQYF.

CDR3 sequence reads: CASSLGISGDYNEQFF. The CDR3 DNA follows: TGTGCCAGCAGCTTGGGCATTAGCGGGGATTACAATGAGCAGTTCTTC. The chain carries TRBV7-2 and TRBJ2-1; 8 nucleotides line up with TRBD2. This CDR3 is 16 amino acids long. Germline lookup yields CDR1 SGHTA and CDR2 FQGNSA. The J segment lost 4 bases and the V segment lost 3 bases, leaving 8 bases of the junction unmatched.

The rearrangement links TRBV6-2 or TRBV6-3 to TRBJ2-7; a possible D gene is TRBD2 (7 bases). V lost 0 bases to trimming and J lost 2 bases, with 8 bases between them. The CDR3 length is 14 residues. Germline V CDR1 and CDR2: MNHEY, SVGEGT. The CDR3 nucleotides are TGTGCCAGCAGTTACTCGGGGGGGCCCTACGAGCAGTACGTC. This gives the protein CASSYSGGPYEQYV.

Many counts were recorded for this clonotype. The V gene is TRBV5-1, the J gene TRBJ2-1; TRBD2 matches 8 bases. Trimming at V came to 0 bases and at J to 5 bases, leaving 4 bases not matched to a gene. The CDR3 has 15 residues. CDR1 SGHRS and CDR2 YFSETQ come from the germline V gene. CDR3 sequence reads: CASSLGTSGDNEQFF. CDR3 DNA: TGCGCCAGCAGCTTGGGTACTAGCGGAGACAATGAGCAGTTCTTC. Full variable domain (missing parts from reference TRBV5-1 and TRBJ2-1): KAGVTQTPRYLIKTRGQQVTLSCSPISGHRSVSWYQQTPGQGLQFLFEYFSETQRNKGNFPGRFSGRQFSNSRSEMNVSTLELGDSALYLCASSLGTSGDNEQFFGPGTRLTVL.

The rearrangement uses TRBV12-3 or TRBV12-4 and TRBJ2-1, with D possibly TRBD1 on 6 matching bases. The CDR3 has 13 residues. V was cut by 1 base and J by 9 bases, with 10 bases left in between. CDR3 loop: CASSLGGRTEQFF. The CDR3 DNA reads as TGTGCCAGCAGTTTAGGGGGGCGGACTGAGCAGTTCTTC.

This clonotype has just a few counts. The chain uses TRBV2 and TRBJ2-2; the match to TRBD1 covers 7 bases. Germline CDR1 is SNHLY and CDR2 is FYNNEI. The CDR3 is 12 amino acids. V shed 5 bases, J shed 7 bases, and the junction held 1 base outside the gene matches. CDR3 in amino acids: CASSQGDGELFF. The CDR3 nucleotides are TGTGCCAGCAGTCAGGGGGACGGGGAGCTGTTTTTT.

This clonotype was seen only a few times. In DNA, the CDR3 is TGTGCCAGCAGCCTAAGGATCGGACTGTCCAAACAAGAGACCCAGTACTTC. Amino acid sequence: CASSLRIGLSKQETQYF. The chain combines TRBV3-1 with TRBJ2-5, with D maybe TRBD2 (5 bases). CDR1 is LGHDT, CDR2 YNNKEL, per germline (reference sequence). Between the trimmed V and J ends, which lost 4 bases and 2 bases, there was a span of 20 bases. There are 17 residues in the CDR3.

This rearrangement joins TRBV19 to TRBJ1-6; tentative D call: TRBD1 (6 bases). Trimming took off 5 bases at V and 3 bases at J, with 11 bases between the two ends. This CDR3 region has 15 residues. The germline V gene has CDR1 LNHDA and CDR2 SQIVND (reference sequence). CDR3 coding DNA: TGTGCCAGTAGTCAGGGGTACGACTATAATTCACCCCTCCACTTT. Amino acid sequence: CASSQGYDYNSPLHF.

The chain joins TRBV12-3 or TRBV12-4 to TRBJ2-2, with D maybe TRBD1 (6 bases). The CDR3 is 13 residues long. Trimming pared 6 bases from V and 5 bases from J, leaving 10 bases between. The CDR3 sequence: CASRVTGTGELFF. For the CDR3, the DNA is TGTGCCAGCAGAGTAACAGGGACCGGGGAGCTGTTTTTT.

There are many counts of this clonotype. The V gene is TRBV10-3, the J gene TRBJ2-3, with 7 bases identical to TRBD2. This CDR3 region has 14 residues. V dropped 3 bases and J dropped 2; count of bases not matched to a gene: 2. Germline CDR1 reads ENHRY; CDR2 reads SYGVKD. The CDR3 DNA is TGTGCCATCAGTGACAGCGGGAACACAGATACGCAGTATTTT. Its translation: CAISDSGNTDTQYF.

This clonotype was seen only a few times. The CDR3 loop is CASSFRLAGGPITDTQYF. The CDR3 nucleotides are TGTGCCAGCAGTTTTCGGCTAGCGGGAGGTCCTATCACAGATACGCAGTATTTT. J is TRBJ2-3 and V is TRBV12-3 or TRBV12-4, with 11 bases matching TRBD2. Trimming took 3 bases from V and 2 from J; bases not matched to a gene: 10. This CDR3 comprises 18 residues.

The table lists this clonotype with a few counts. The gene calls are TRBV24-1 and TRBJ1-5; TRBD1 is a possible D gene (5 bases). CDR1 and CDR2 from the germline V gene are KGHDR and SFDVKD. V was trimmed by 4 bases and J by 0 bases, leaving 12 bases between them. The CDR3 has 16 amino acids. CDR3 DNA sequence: TGTGCCACCAGTGAGGGGACCGGCGATAGCAATCAGCCCCAGCATTTT. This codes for CATSEGTGDSNQPQHF.

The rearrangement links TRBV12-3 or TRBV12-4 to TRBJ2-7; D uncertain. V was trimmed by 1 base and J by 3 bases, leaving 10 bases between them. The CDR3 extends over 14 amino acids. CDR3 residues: CASSLDFGGYEQYV. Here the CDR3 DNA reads TGTGCCAGCAGTTTAGATTTTGGCGGCTACGAGCAGTACGTC.